This TCR beta chain was identified in a study of identical twins. Findings and caveats of the study: Possibly, invariant MAIT and iNKT cells partly confounded zero-insertion analyses. The models systematically underestimated how much out-of-frame TCR alpha was shared in monozygotic twins. In cord blood, abundant beta clonotypes had fewer insertions; memory showed no trend.

TCRdb redid the calling of the 5' RACE reads with MiXCR, one entry per CDR3 protein. Among around 570,000 distinct CDR3 sequences, approximately 10% were seen once, and the ten largest hold roughly 3%. In this sample, this clonotype turned up a few times. Its matching antigen is unknown. The CDR3 extends over 13 amino acids. The V gene's germline CDR1 is MNHNY and CDR2 SVGAGI (reference sequence). V dropped 7 bases and J dropped 4; count of bases not matched to a gene: 3. A further study also used this sample, focusing on yellow fever vaccine responses in identical twins. That work adds: Reportedly, the response of twins' T cells to the vaccine seemed partly convergent, partly personalized.

The gene calls are TRBV6-6 and TRBJ1-4; 7 bases align to TRBD1. Sequencing was done on a sample of PBMCs. This TCR derives from a young woman in good health. The CDR3 is CASIGTDNEKLFF. The CDR3 DNA follows: TGTGCCAGCATCGGGACAGATAATGAAAAACTGTTTTTT.